This entry is about one T cell receptor beta chain. The sample comes from a study of technical replicates of blood from a few donors. Clones were read by immunoSEQ multiplex PCR, and TCRdb kept only the in-frame ones, dropping some. Of tens of thousands of clones listed, around 94% are singletons. V lost 4 bases and J lost 5; bases outside the gene matches: 2. CDR3 length: 12 residues. Germline V gene lookup returns CDR1 GTSNPN and CDR2 SVGIG (reference sequence). Sequencing used T cells isolated from PBMCs. The receptor was isolated from a human donor in good health. The genes are TRBV30 and TRBJ2-1; 7 bases align to TRBD2. DNA of the CDR3: TGTGCCTGGACTCGGGGGGACAATGAGCAGTTCTTC. It specifies CAWTRGDNEQFF.